This T cell receptor beta chain was recovered during a study of T cell responses to AZD1222 COVID-19 vaccine. Points from the study as a whole: Repertoires in all cases were sampled only once the peak T cell response had passed. Donors, mostly white British, included more females; clonal diversity was possibly underestimated. Spike as a whole was targeted by vaccine-associated CD4 TCRs, dominant at 160-218 and 743-854.

Second-dose groups at about 4 or about 12 weeks were pooled. Libraries were prepared by immunoSEQ multiplex PCR; TCRdb keeps only in-frame clonotypes and omits some of them. The table has more than 110,000 clones, 90% to 95% seen once. This clone was found a few times. Its target is not known. This sequence originates from an adult who received the AZD1222 COVID-19 vaccine. The sequenced sample was peripheral blood, obtained 28 days after the second AZD1222 dose.

This CDR3 is CASNPTGGVLSDTF. CDR3 bases: TGTGCCAGCAACCCGACAGGGGGCGTCCTTTCTGACACCTTC. The V gene is TRBV27, the J gene TRBJ1-2; TRBD1 matches 10 bases. Germline V gene data show CDR1 as MNHEY and CDR2 as SMNVEV (reference sequence). The CDR3 sequence is 14 residues long. With 7 bases clipped from V and 12 bases from J, the junction kept 14 bases outside the gene matches.